This is a list of T cell receptor beta chains from one sample in a study of shared clonotypes between healthy human individuals. Some clones are missing from TCRdb's copy, which holds only in-frame ones; the method was immunoSEQ multiplex PCR. The sample includes over 2 million clones, around 92% seen only once; the top ten take 0.3% to 0.4%. Sequences were obtained from naive CD4+ T cells from PBMCs. These TCRs come from a young man in good health. Some clones in this sample may be carry-over from other donors' samples. CDR3s include the opening cysteine and the closing phenylalanine or tryptophan. A D gene is named only where the DNA matches it firmly. The size field is filled for only some rows; it gives once, few, many or a size class.

j_gene | len | abundance | d_gene | v_gene | CDR3aa | CDR3nt
TRBJ2-7 | 14 | once | - | TRBV7-8 | CASSFPAQGGEQYF | TGTGCCAGCAGCTTCCCGGCGCAGGGCGGCGAGCAGTACTTC
TRBJ1-2 | 15 | - | TRBD1 | TRBV6-5 | CASSAERQGSYGYTF | TGTGCCAGCAGTGCCGAGAGACAGGGTTCCTATGGCTACACCTTC
TRBJ1-5 | 15 | - | - | TRBV28 | CASSPHQGLNQPQHF | TGTGCCAGCAGTCCCCACCAGGGGCTGAATCAGCCCCAGCATTTT
TRBJ1-2 | 15 | - | - | TRBV7-2 | CASRDSGPRIGGYTF | TGTGCCAGCAGAGACAGTGGGCCGAGGATTGGAGGCTACACCTTC
TRBJ1-1 | 13 | - | TRBD1 | TRBV29-1 | CSVYTQGHTEAFF | TGCAGCGTATATACACAGGGGCACACTGAAGCTTTCTTT
TRBJ2-7 | 14 | - | - | TRBV27 | CASSGRDRSYEQYF | TGTGCCAGCAGTGGGCGGGACAGATCCTACGAGCAGTACTTC
TRBJ2-2 | 15 | - | TRBD1 | TRBV29-1 | CSVGGTEGNTGELFF | TGCAGCGTTGGAGGGACAGAGGGGAACACCGGGGAGCTGTTTTTT
TRBJ1-1 | 15 | - | - | TRBV15 | CATSRTRTANTEAFF | TGTGCCACCAGCAGAACTAGGACAGCGAACACTGAAGCTTTCTTT
TRBJ2-2 | 17 | - | TRBD2 | TRBV11-2 | CASSLGLLAVNTGELFF | TGTGCCAGCAGCTTAGGTTTACTAGCGGTGAACACCGGGGAGCTGTTTTTT
TRBJ2-6 | 13 | - | - | TRBV28 | CASSRPPRDVLTF | TGTGCCAGCAGCCGTCCCCCCCGGGACGTCCTGACTTTC
TRBJ2-7 | 20 | - | TRBD2 | TRBV10-3 | CAISEPSGLAGEWGPYEQYF | TGTGCCATCAGTGAGCCCTCGGGACTAGCGGGAGAGTGGGGACCCTACGAGCAGTACTTC
TRBJ2-2 | 15 | once | TRBD1 | TRBV7-8 | CASSSTGGNTGELFF | TGTGCCAGCAGCTCGACAGGGGGAAACACCGGGGAGCTGTTTTTT
TRBJ1-3 | 15 | - | - | TRBV9 | CASSGPQGPGNTIYF | TGTGCCAGCAGCGGACCCCAGGGCCCGGGAAACACCATATATTTT
TRBJ1-2 | 12 | once | - | TRBV5-5 | CASSLDYVGYTF | TGTGCCAGCAGCTTGGATTATGTCGGCTACACCTTC
TRBJ2-7 | 13 | - | - | TRBV18 | CASSLMASYEQYF | TGTGCCAGCTCACTGATGGCCTCCTACGAGCAGTACTTC
TRBJ2-7 | 15 | - | TRBD1 | TRBV9 | CASSAWTGGASEQYF | TGTGCCAGCAGCGCCTGGACAGGGGGCGCGTCAGAGCAGTACTTC
TRBJ1-5 | 14 | - | TRBD1 | TRBV2 | CASTPQTGDQPQHF | TGTGCCAGCACCCCCCAAACAGGGGATCAGCCCCAGCATTTT
TRBJ2-2 | 16 | - | TRBD2 | TRBV5-5 | CASSHNGLAGPGELFF | TGTGCCAGCAGCCACAATGGACTAGCGGGACCCGGGGAGCTGTTTTTT
TRBJ2-1 | 14 | - | TRBD1 | TRBV7-2 | CASSPTGVRLEQFF | TGTGCCAGCAGCCCGACAGGGGTTCGGCTTGAGCAGTTCTTC
TRBJ2-5 | 14 | - | - | TRBV28 | CASKGMRGEETQYF | TGTGCCAGCAAAGGGATGAGGGGCGAGGAGACCCAGTACTTC
TRBJ1-2 | 18 | - | TRBD1 | TRBV28 | CASSLWFEGTGGNYGYTF | TGTGCCAGCAGTTTATGGTTCGAGGGGACAGGGGGTAACTATGGCTACACCTTC
TRBJ1-4 | 15 | - | TRBD1 | TRBV28 | CASSLIVQGGEKLFF | TGTGCCAGCAGTTTAATAGTACAGGGGGGTGAAAAACTGTTTTTT
TRBJ2-2 | 11 | - | - | TRBV25-1 | CASTPSRELFF | TGTGCCAGCACCCCCTCCCGGGAGCTGTTTTTT
TRBJ1-3 | 22 | - | TRBD1 | TRBV6-9 | CASGPGQDLPAPQLSSGNTIYF | TGTGCCAGCGGCCCGGGACAGGACCTCCCGGCCCCCCAACTAAGCTCTGGAAACACCATATATTTT
TRBJ2-1 | 14 | - | TRBD2 | TRBV6-5 | CASRPGLAGNEQFF | TGTGCCAGTCGACCGGGACTAGCAGGGAATGAGCAGTTCTTC
TRBJ2-3 | 17 | - | - | TRBV7-9 | CASSPAISASAPDTQYF | TGTGCCAGCAGTCCCGCGATTAGCGCTAGCGCCCCCGATACGCAGTATTTT
TRBJ2-1 | 15 | - | - | TRBV15 | CATSRGTSSYNEQFF | TGTGCCACCAGCAGAGGGACGTCATCCTACAATGAGCAGTTCTTC
TRBJ2-7 | 14 | - | - | TRBV28 | CASTLGNIRDEQYF | TGTGCCAGCACCTTAGGGAATATCAGGGACGAGCAGTACTTC
TRBJ2-7 | 11 | once | - | TRBV20-1 | CSAPGWYEQYF | TGCAGTGCTCCGGGGTGGTACGAGCAGTACTTC
TRBJ1-4 | 15 | - | TRBD1 | TRBV28 | CASSRGQGAGEKLFF | TGTGCCAGCAGTCGTGGACAGGGGGCTGGGGAAAAACTGTTTTTT
TRBJ2-1 | 16 | - | - | TRBV5-1 | CASSLVSGGLRDEQFF | TGCGCCAGCAGCTTGGTTTCTGGCGGCCTCAGGGATGAGCAGTTCTTC
TRBJ1-1 | 14 | - | TRBD1 | TRBV6-1 | CASRFGTGNTEAFF | TGTGCCAGCAGGTTCGGGACAGGGAACACTGAAGCTTTCTTT
TRBJ2-7 | 14 | - | TRBD1 | TRBV11-2 | CASRARTGSYEQYF | TGTGCCAGCAGGGCCAGGACAGGGTCCTACGAGCAGTACTTC
TRBJ2-5 | 13 | - | - | TRBV29-1 | CSALGELQETQYF | TGCAGCGCCCTTGGGGAGCTCCAAGAGACCCAGTACTTC
TRBJ1-1 | 14 | - | TRBD1 | TRBV11-2 | CASSFRTGKTEAFF | TGTGCCAGCAGCTTCCGGACAGGAAAAACTGAAGCTTTCTTT
TRBJ2-1 | 16 | - | TRBD2 | TRBV10-2 | CASSDRTSGRRGEQFF | TGCGCCAGCAGTGACAGGACTAGCGGGAGACGGGGGGAGCAGTTCTTC
TRBJ2-5 | 13 | - | - | TRBV2 | CASTGLRQETQYF | TGTGCCAGCACCGGACTCCGACAAGAGACCCAGTACTTC
TRBJ2-1 | 13 | - | - | TRBV30 | CAWSVQGSNEQFF | TGTGCCTGGAGTGTACAGGGAAGCAATGAGCAGTTCTTC
TRBJ2-7 | 13 | - | - | TRBV18 | CASSPVGVHEQYF | TGTGCCAGCTCACCAGTGGGGGTCCACGAGCAGTACTTC
TRBJ1-2 | 14 | - | - | TRBV2 | CASSRDTPNYGYTF | TGTGCCAGCAGTCGGGACACCCCTAACTATGGCTACACCTTC
TRBJ2-3 | 16 | - | - | TRBV7-2 | CASSRQQGFGTDTQYF | TGTGCCAGCAGCCGCCAACAGGGCTTTGGGACAGATACGCAGTATTTT